One and the same sample provided the 5 T cell receptor beta chains below, sequenced in a study of T cell responses to AZD1222 COVID-19 vaccine. Sequenced by immunoSEQ multiplex PCR; TCRdb stores in-frame clones only, minus some. This table has about 56,000 clones, approximately 80% appearing once. Source: peripheral blood, taken 28 days after the second AZD1222 dose. The receptors here all came from an adult who received the AZD1222 COVID-19 vaccine.

The CDR3 DNA follows: TGCGCCAGCAGTGGGTCCAGCGGAGGGGCCTACGAGCAGTACTTC. Its protein is CASSGSSGGAYEQYF. J is TRBJ2-7 and V is TRBV10-2, with a possible D match to TRBD2 (6 bases). The CDR3 is 15 amino acids. Germline V CDR1 and CDR2: WSHSY, SAAADI. Trimming cost V 4 bases and J 2 bases, with 15 bases left between them.

This chain uses TRBV15 with TRBJ2-1; TRBD2 matches at 8 bases. CDR3 length: 14 amino acids. From germline, CDR1 is LNHNV and CDR2 YYDKDF (reference sequence). The junction had 11 bases not matched to a gene; V was cut back by 8 bases and J by 8 bases. Here the CDR3 reads CATEVGSGIYEQFF. The CDR3 nucleotides read TGTGCCACCGAGGTTGGTAGCGGGATCTATGAGCAGTTCTTC. The whole variable domain, remainder taken from reference TRBV15 and TRBJ2-1, is DAMVIQNPRYQVTQFGKPVTLSCSQTLNHNVMYWYQQKSSQAPKLLFHYYDKDFNNEADTPDNFQSRRPNTSFCFLDIRSPGLGDTAMYLCATEVGSGIYEQFFGPGTRLTVL.

The CDR3: CASSLGGTGREQYF. The CDR3 nucleotides are TGTGCCAGCAGCTTAGGCGGGACCGGGAGGGAGCAGTACTTC. The rearrangement links TRBV11-1 to TRBJ2-7; 7 bases are a match to TRBD2. The CDR3 runs 14 residues. V was clipped by 1 base and J by 7 bases; unmatched bases: 7. Per the germline V gene, CDR1 is SGHAT and CDR2 is FQDESV (reference sequence).

For this clone: The same CDR3 arises from other DNA sequences in this sample as well. The chain combines TRBV29-1 with TRBJ1-2; D is ambiguous. Germline CDR1 is SQVTM and CDR2 is ANQGSEA. The CDR3 is made up of 12 amino acids. Deletions cut 6 bases from V and 2 bases from J, with 10 bases between. CDR3 nucleotides: TGCAGCGTGGAGAGCGAGAACTATGGCTACACCTTC. Translated: CSVESENYGYTF.

The V gene is TRBV28, the J gene TRBJ1-2, with TRBD1 as a possible D gene (6 bases). The germline V gene encodes CDR1 MDHEN and CDR2 SYDVKM. The CDR3 is 13 amino acids. V dropped 8 bases and J dropped 1 base, with 11 bases sitting between them. For the CDR3, the DNA is TGTGCCAGCTACTTACAGGGTAACTATGGCTACACCTTC. As protein: CASYLQGNYGYTF.